These T cell receptor beta chains were read from a single sample in a study of shared clonotypes between healthy human individuals. Assay used: immunoSEQ multiplex PCR; TCRdb lists only in-frame clones, some missing. The sample includes 2 million or so clones, about 95% of them seen just once. The source material was naive CD8+ T cells sorted from blood. The receptors were gathered from a man younger than 35 in good health. Both conserved end residues are part of each CDR3. D genes are given only for firm matches. Rows give clone size only sometimes, using once, few, many, or a class for an expanded clone.

D gene	V gene	J gene	clone size	CDR3 DNA	CDR3 protein
TRBD2	TRBV7-9	TRBJ2-2	.	TGTGCCAGCAGCTTAGCCCTAGCGGGGGGGCACACCGGGGAGCTGTTTTTT	CASSLALAGGHTGELFF
.	TRBV5-4	TRBJ2-3	.	TGTGCCAGCAGCTTGGTTGCAAATGGGCCAGATACGCAGTATTTT	CASSLVANGPDTQYF
TRBD2	TRBV6-5	TRBJ2-7	.	TGTGCCAGCAGTCCCGGGGAGGGCCTTGAGCAGTACTTC	CASSPGEGLEQYF
.	TRBV7-8	TRBJ1-6	.	TGTGCCAGCAGCTTGGACAGCCAAAGCTCCTATAATTCACCCCTCCACTTT	CASSLDSQSSYNSPLHF
TRBD2	TRBV27	TRBJ2-7	.	TGTGCCAGCAGAGAGGGACTAGCGGGAGAGAGCGAGCAGTACTTC	CASREGLAGESEQYF
.	TRBV2	TRBJ1-1	.	TGTGCCAGCAGTGAATCCCTGAACACTGAAGCTTTCTTT	CASSESLNTEAFF
TRBD2	TRBV9	TRBJ2-1	.	TGTGCCAGCAGCGGTCCGGGACTAACCAATGAGCAGTTCTTC	CASSGPGLTNEQFF
TRBD1	TRBV27	TRBJ2-7	.	TGTGCCAGCAGTCCTAACCCCGGGACAGATTACGAGCAGTACTTC	CASSPNPGTDYEQYF
TRBD1	TRBV27	TRBJ1-5	.	TGTGCCAGCAGTTTTACGGGACAGGGCAATCAGCCCCAGCATTTT	CASSFTGQGNQPQHF
TRBD1	TRBV7-9	TRBJ2-5	.	TGTGCCAGCAGCTTACCCTTGACAGGGCGGGAGACCCAGTACTTC	CASSLPLTGRETQYF
.	TRBV11-2	TRBJ2-7	once	TGTGCCAGCAGCTTAAAAAGGATTGACGAGCAGTACTTC	CASSLKRIDEQYF
TRBD1	TRBV9	TRBJ1-1	.	TGTGCCAGCAGCTCCAGGGACAGGGGGCCGGACACTGAAGCTTTCTTT	CASSSRDRGPDTEAFF
.	TRBV19	TRBJ2-1	once	TGTGCCAGTAAAGGGGACTTCCCTTCCAATGAGCAGTTCTTC	CASKGDFPSNEQFF
TRBD2	TRBV13	TRBJ2-3	once	TGTGCCAGCAGCTCAGGACTAGCGGGATTGTTGGCAGATACGCAGTATTTT	CASSSGLAGLLADTQYF
.	TRBV5-4	TRBJ2-1	.	TGTGCCAGCAGCCCCTTGGCGGGGGCCAATGAGCAGTTCTTC	CASSPLAGANEQFF
.	TRBV2	TRBJ2-3	.	TGTGCCAGCATGTTAGGGACAGATACGCAGTATTTT	CASMLGTDTQYF
TRBD1	TRBV5-4	TRBJ2-7	.	TGTGCCAGCAGCTTTTGGGACAGGGTTGAGCAGTACTTC	CASSFWDRVEQYF
.	TRBV7-2	TRBJ2-1	.	TGTGCCAGCAGCGACCATGGGGGGAATGAGCAGTTCTTC	CASSDHGGNEQFF
.	TRBV5-6	TRBJ2-7	.	TGTGCCAGCAGCTTGGGGGAAGGCGAGCAGTACTTC	CASSLGEGEQYF
.	TRBV5-6	TRBJ2-7	.	TGTGCCAGCAGCCAGGGGTACGGCGAGCAGTACTTC	CASSQGYGEQYF
.	TRBV29-1	TRBJ2-1	.	TGCAGCGTTGAAGACTATTTAGAGACTAGTTACAATGAGCAGTTCTTC	CSVEDYLETSYNEQFF
TRBD1	TRBV5-1	TRBJ2-2	.	TGCGCCAGCACCCGGGGGGACAGGGGCGGCGGGGAGCTGTTTTTT	CASTRGDRGGGELFF
.	TRBV7-6	TRBJ1-1	.	TGTGCCAGCAGCTTAGCCGCAGCCATGAACACTGAAGCTTTCTTT	CASSLAAAMNTEAFF
.	TRBV15	TRBJ2-2	once	TGTGCCACCAGCAGACTCAAGGCCGGGGAGCTGTTTTTT	CATSRLKAGELFF
.	TRBV6-5	TRBJ2-2	.	TGTGCCAGCAAGGAAGGGTGGGGGACCGGGGAGCTGTTTTTT	CASKEGWGTGELFF
.	TRBV6-5	TRBJ1-1	.	TGTGCCAGCAGTTACTCGAAGGATATGAACACTGAAGCTTTCTTT	CASSYSKDMNTEAFF
.	TRBV27	TRBJ2-4	.	TGTGCCAGCAGTTTAGGGGTCCGAGCCAAAAACATTCAGTACTTC	CASSLGVRAKNIQYF
TRBD2	TRBV7-9	TRBJ2-1	.	TGTGCCAGCAGCTTAGGGACTAGCGGGGGGAATGAGCAGTTCTTC	CASSLGTSGGNEQFF
.	TRBV19	TRBJ1-1	.	TGTGCCAGTAGTATCGGAGGGAACCCTGAAGCTTTCTTT	CASSIGGNPEAFF
TRBD2	TRBV9	TRBJ2-1	.	TGTGCCAGCACTCGAGCGGGAGTCGACTACAATGAGCAGTTCTTC	CASTRAGVDYNEQFF
.	TRBV7-9	TRBJ1-5	once	TGTGCCAGCAGCTTAGGCCAGGGGTCGGTTGGCAATCAGCCCCAGCATTTT	CASSLGQGSVGNQPQHF
.	TRBV19	TRBJ2-7	.	TGTGCCAGTAGCCCCCGTGGCAGGAGCTCCTACGAGCAGTACTTC	CASSPRGRSSYEQYF
TRBD2	TRBV2	TRBJ2-1	.	TGTGCCACCCGACTAGCGGGGTACAATGAGCAGTTCTTC	CATRLAGYNEQFF
.	TRBV27	TRBJ2-7	.	TGTGCCAGCAGTGTTGGACAAGCCTCCTACGAGCAGTACTTC	CASSVGQASYEQYF
TRBD1	TRBV7-9	TRBJ2-7	.	TGTGCCAGCAGCTCTAATACCGGGACAGAGAATTACGAGCAGTACTTC	CASSSNTGTENYEQYF
.	TRBV28	TRBJ2-1	.	TGTGCCAGCAGTTCCTTCGGGTCCGCCTACAATGAGCAGTTCTTC	CASSSFGSAYNEQFF
TRBD1	TRBV10-1	TRBJ2-7	.	TGCGCCAGCAGTGAGTTGGACAGGCCCTACGAGCAGTACTTC	CASSELDRPYEQYF
TRBD1	TRBV4-3	TRBJ1-4	once	TGCGCCAGCAGCCAAAGACAGGGCGGGGGTAATGAAAAACTGTTTTTT	CASSQRQGGGNEKLFF
.	TRBV5-6	TRBJ1-4	.	TGTGCCAGCAGCTCAGGGGATGAAAAACTGTTTTTT	CASSSGDEKLFF
.	TRBV5-4	TRBJ2-3	.	TGTGCCAGCAGCCCACCGACTAGTTCTCCCCTCACAGATACGCAGTATTTT	CASSPPTSSPLTDTQYF
.	TRBV7-7	TRBJ2-7	.	TGTGCTAGCAGCCCCGGACAGTCAAACGAGCAGTACTTC	CASSPGQSNEQYF
TRBD2	TRBV29-1	TRBJ2-1	.	TGCAGCGTGACTAGCGGGGGTTACAATGAGCAGTTCTTC	CSVTSGGYNEQFF
TRBD1	TRBV6-6	TRBJ1-4	.	TGTGCCAGCAGCGTGACAGGGAATAATGAAAAACTGTTTTTT	CASSVTGNNEKLFF
.	TRBV19	TRBJ1-1	once	TGTGCCAGTAGTGCCGATACAGTTAGGGGGGCGAACACTGAAGCTTTCTTT	CASSADTVRGANTEAFF
.	TRBV28	TRBJ1-5	.	TGTGCCAGCAGCAGAATCCCTGGAGGGAATAGCAATCAGCCCCAGCATTTT	CASSRIPGGNSNQPQHF